This TCR beta chain was sequenced for a study of blood T cell repertoires in COVID-19. On the study more broadly: Both acute and convalescent COVID-19 samples were obtained from the United States, Italy and Spain. T cells, B-cell-depleted T cells, or PBMCs supplied cDNA or gDNA.

In the authors' methods: Reference gene primer amplification yielded estimated nucleated cell counts. Generated by immunoSEQ multiplex PCR, the TCRdb table keeps only in-frame clones and is missing some. The V and J calls and clone size are taken from that table; D and trimming were inferred from the DNA. The data hold around 320,000 clones, with about nine tenths observed a single time. Sequencing used peripheral blood. The TCR originated in a woman aged 25 to 45 with COVID-19, enrolled during active disease.

CDR3 region: CASRGDRGKNEQFF. The DNA of the CDR3 is TGTGCCAGCAGGGGGGACAGGGGCAAGAATGAGCAGTTCTTC. The chain joins TRBV25-1 to TRBJ2-1, with 10 positions matching TRBD1. The CDR3 spans 14 residues. V lost 6 bases, J lost 7 bases, and 6 bases stayed unmatched. Germline CDR1 MGHDK, CDR2 SYGVNS.